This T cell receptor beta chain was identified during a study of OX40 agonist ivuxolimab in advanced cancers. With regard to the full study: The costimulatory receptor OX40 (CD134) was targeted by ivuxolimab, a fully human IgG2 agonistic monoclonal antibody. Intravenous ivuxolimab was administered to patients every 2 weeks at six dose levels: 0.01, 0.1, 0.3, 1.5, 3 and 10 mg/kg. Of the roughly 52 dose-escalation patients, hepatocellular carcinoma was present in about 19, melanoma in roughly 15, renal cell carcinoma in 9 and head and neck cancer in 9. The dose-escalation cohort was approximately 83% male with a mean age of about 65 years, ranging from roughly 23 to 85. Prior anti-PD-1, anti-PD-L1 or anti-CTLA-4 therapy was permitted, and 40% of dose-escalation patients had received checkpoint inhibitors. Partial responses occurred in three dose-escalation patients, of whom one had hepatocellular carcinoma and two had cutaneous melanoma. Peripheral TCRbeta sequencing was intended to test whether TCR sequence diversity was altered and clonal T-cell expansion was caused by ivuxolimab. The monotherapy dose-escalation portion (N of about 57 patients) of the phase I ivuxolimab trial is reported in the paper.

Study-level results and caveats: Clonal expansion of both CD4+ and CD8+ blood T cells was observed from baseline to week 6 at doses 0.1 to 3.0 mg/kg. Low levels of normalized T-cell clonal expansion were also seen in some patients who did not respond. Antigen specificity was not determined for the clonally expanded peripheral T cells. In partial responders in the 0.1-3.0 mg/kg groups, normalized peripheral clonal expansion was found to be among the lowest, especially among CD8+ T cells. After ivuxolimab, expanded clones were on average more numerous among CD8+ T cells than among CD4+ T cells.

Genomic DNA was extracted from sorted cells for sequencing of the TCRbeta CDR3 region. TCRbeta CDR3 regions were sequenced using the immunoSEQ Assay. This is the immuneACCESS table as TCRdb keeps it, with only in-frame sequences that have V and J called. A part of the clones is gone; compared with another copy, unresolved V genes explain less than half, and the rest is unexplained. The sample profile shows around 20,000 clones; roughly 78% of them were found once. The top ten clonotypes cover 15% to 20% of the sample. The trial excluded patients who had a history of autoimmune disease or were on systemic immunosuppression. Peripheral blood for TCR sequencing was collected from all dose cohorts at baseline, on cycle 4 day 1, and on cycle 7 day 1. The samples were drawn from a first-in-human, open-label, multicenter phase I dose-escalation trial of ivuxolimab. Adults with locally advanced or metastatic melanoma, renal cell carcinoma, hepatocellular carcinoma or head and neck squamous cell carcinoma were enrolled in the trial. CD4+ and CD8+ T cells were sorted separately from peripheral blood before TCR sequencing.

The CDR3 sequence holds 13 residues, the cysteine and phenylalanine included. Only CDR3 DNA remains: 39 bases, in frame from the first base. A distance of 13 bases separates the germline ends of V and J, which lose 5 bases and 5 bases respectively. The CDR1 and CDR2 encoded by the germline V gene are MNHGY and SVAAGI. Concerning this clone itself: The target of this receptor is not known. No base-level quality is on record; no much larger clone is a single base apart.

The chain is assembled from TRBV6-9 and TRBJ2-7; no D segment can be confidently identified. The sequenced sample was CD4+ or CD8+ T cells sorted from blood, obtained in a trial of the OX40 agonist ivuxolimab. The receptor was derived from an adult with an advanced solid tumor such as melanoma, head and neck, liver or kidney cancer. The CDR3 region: CASSDDAPHEQYF. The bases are TGTGCCAGCAGTGATGACGCCCCCCACGAGCAGTACTTC.